These 17 T cell receptor beta chains originate from one sample sequenced in a study of response to subunit inactivated influenza vaccine. TCRdb analysed the RT-PCR reads with MiXCR anew, one entry per CDR3 protein. The sample holds about 530,000 distinct CDR3 sequences, approximately 10% seen once. Sequencing was performed on PBMCs from blood, taken on the day of vaccination. These receptors originate from a middle-aged man who received an inactivated influenza vaccine.

This clonotype was observed at least ten times. V is TRBV20-1 and J is TRBJ1-5; D might be TRBD1 (5 bases). Germline assignment: CDR1 DFQATT and CDR2 SNEGSKA (reference sequence). Deletions cut 4 bases from V and 9 bases from J, with 13 bases between. The CDR3 has 12 residues. CDR3 sequence reads: CSATDGAWPQHF. CDR3 coding DNA: TGCAGTGCTACCGATGGGGCCTGGCCCCAGCATTTT.

This rearrangement joins TRBV7-9 to TRBJ2-2; TRBD2 might be the D (5 bases). Germline loops: CDR1 SEHNR, CDR2 FQNEAQ (reference sequence). The CDR3 runs to 17 residues. Trimming pared 5 bases from V and 5 bases from J, leaving 21 bases between. As DNA, the CDR3 is TGTGCCAGCAGCGAATCAAAACTAGGAAAGTCAACCGGGGAGCTGTTTTTT. This encodes CASSESKLGKSTGELFF.

This clonotype was seen more than once but under ten times. The chain has TRBV12-3 or TRBV12-4 and TRBJ2-7, with 9 bases matching TRBD1. The CDR3 has 17 amino acids. Trimming cost V 1 base and J 7 bases; bases outside gene matches: 14. The CDR3 protein is CASSLGQDRGPHGEQYF. The CDR3 bases are TGTGCCAGCAGTTTAGGCCAGGACAGGGGCCCCCATGGGGAGCAGTACTTC.

This clonotype was seen a few times. CDR3 nucleotide sequence: TGTGCCATCAGTGAGTCGGGCGGGGGCCTCTACAATGAGCAGTTCTTC. Amino acids: CAISESGGGLYNEQFF. This rearrangement joins TRBV10-3 to TRBJ2-1, with D possibly TRBD2 on 7 matching bases. Germline CDR1 is ENHRY and CDR2 is SYGVKD. The germline V and J ends were trimmed by 0 bases and 3 bases, with 12 bases remaining between them. The CDR3 extends over 16 amino acids.

This clonotype was observed many times. The chain links TRBV7-2 to TRBJ2-5; 7 bases map to TRBD1. Germline-derived CDR1 and CDR2 are SGHTA and FQGNSA. CDR3 size: 16 residues. J lost 1 base, V lost 2 bases, and 7 bases had no gene match. CDR3 sequence reads: CASSLISGTVQETQYF. DNA of the CDR3: TGTGCCAGCAGCTTAATAAGTGGGACAGTCCAAGAGACCCAGTACTTC.

Details on this clonotype: Possible read error: a much larger clone is one base away. Because the CDR3 is missing its conserved closing phenylalanine or tryptophan, this is likely a read error. V usage is TRBV20-1 and J usage is TRBJ2-7; 12 bases fit TRBD2. V lost 6 bases to trimming and J lost 2 bases; unmatched junction nucleotides: 2. Germline CDR1 is DFQATT and CDR2 is SNEGSKA (reference sequence). This CDR3 has 13 amino acids. CDR3 sequence (DNA): TGCAGTGCCCGGACTAGCGGGACCTACGAGCAGTACATC. Its translation is CSARTSGTYEQYI.

The table lists this clonotype with a few counts. The chain employs TRBV12-3 or TRBV12-4 and TRBJ1-2; D call uncertain. CDR3 size: 12 residues. Trimming pared 6 bases from V and 4 bases from J, leaving 9 bases between. CDR3 coding DNA: TGTGCCAGCAGCTCTCAGGTCTATGGCTACACCTTC. Its protein product is CASSSQVYGYTF.

CDR3 protein: CASSTGVYQPQHF. CDR3 DNA sequence: TGCGCCAGCAGCACAGGGGTCTATCAGCCCCAGCATTTT. The chain uses TRBV10-2 and TRBJ1-5; 7 bases agree with TRBD1. CDR1 is WSHSY and CDR2 is SAAADI in the germline V gene. Trimming removed 6 bases from V and 5 bases from J; junction bases left unmatched: 4. The CDR3 runs 13 residues.

This clonotype appeared a few times. The V gene is TRBV7-9, the J gene TRBJ2-3; a weak D match, TRBD2 (6 bases). CDR1 and CDR2 (germline): SEHNR, FQNEAQ (reference sequence). V was pared by 4 bases and J by 4 bases, with 12 bases between. The CDR3 covers 14 residues. As DNA, the CDR3 is TGTGCCAGCAGCTCCCGGGGGTCCCCAGATACGCAGTATTTT. This sequence encodes CASSSRGSPDTQYF.

This clonotype was picked up many times. This rearrangement joins TRBV5-1 to TRBJ2-7; unclear D gene. CDR1 SGHRS and CDR2 YFSETQ come from the germline V gene. V was pared by 0 bases and J by 1 base, with 8 bases between. This CDR3 is built from 14 residues. The CDR3 reads CASSLAYQSYEQYF. The CDR3 DNA reads TGCGCCAGCAGCTTGGCGTACCAATCCTACGAGCAGTACTTC.

The rearrangement uses TRBV29-1 and TRBJ2-2; D is perhaps TRBD2 (6 bases). V shed 5 bases and J shed 1 base, with 8 bases lying between them. There are 13 residues in the CDR3. Germline CDR1 SQVTM, CDR2 ANQGSEA. The CDR3 is CSVLAVNTGELFF. As DNA, the CDR3 is TGCAGCGTTTTAGCGGTGAACACCGGGGAGCTGTTTTTT.

This clonotype was counted ten times or more. V is TRBV28 and J is TRBJ2-5; the D gene is possibly TRBD1 (7 bases). Germline loops: CDR1 MDHEN, CDR2 SYDVKM. The CDR3 runs 14 residues. The V gene lost 7 bases and the J gene lost 3 bases, with 15 bases spanning the gap. The CDR3: CASTSGGTEETQYF. The CDR3 coding sequence is TGTGCCAGCACCAGTGGGGGGACAGAAGAGACCCAGTACTTC.

The rearrangement links TRBV27 to TRBJ2-2; TRBD1 matches at 9 bases. This CDR3 comprises 17 residues. Germline lookup yields CDR1 MNHEY and CDR2 SMNVEV (reference sequence). Germline trimming cut 1 base from V and 1 base from J; bases unmatched to any gene: 4. CDR3 sequence (DNA): TGTGCCAGCAGTTTATTCTGGACAGGGGTGAACACCGGGGAGCTGTTTTTT. Protein sequence: CASSLFWTGVNTGELFF.

This clonotype appeared a few times. The rearrangement uses TRBV5-1 and TRBJ2-1, with 12 bases that match TRBD2. The CDR3 spans 16 residues. The junction had 2 bases not matched to a gene; V was cut back by 0 bases and J by 4 bases. CDR1 is SGHRS and CDR2 is YFSETQ in the germline V gene. In DNA form, the CDR3 reads TGCGCCAGCAGCTTGGTGACTAGCGGGGGATACAATGAGCAGTTCTTC. Protein: CASSLVTSGGYNEQFF.

This clonotype has a handful of counts. The chain couples TRBV4-3 to TRBJ2-1; TRBD1 agrees at 10 bases. The length of the CDR3 is 17 residues. Trimming cost V 0 bases and J 7 bases; bases outside gene matches: 9. In germline, CDR1 is LGHNA, CDR2 YSLEER. In DNA form, the CDR3 reads TGCGCCAGCAGCCAAGATACCGGACAGGGGGTGACAAATGAGCAGTTCTTC. Translated, it gives CASSQDTGQGVTNEQFF.

This clonotype was seen only a few times. The chain has TRBV27 and TRBJ1-5, with TRBD1 as a possible D gene (5 bases). The germline V gene encodes CDR1 MNHEY and CDR2 SMNVEV (reference sequence). Between the trimmed V and J ends, which lost 4 bases and 2 bases, there was a span of 12 bases. The CDR3 runs 15 residues. CDR3 protein: CASSYSRAGNQPQHF. As DNA, the CDR3 is TGTGCCAGCAGTTATTCCAGGGCCGGCAATCAGCCCCAGCATTTT.

The rearrangement links TRBV28 to TRBJ2-2; TRBD2 matches 14 bases. The CDR3 consists of 17 residues. Germline lookup yields CDR1 MDHEN and CDR2 SYDVKM. After removal of 7 bases from V and 6 bases from J, the junction contained 10 bases not matched to a gene. The DNA of the CDR3 is TGTGCCAGCAAACGTCGGACTAGCGGGAGGATGGCCGGGGAGCTGTTTTTT. Residues: CASKRRTSGRMAGELFF.